This T cell receptor beta chain is drawn from a study of cytotoxic CD8 clonotypes in ibrutinib-treated CLL. Study background: A median 12 months of treatment, range 6 to 36, preceded the collection of response samples. Findings of the study overall: Samples were collected at differing times from sustained-remission and progressing patients.

The targeted sequencing depth was 1 in 200,000 to 1 in 1 million T cells. Repertoires were generated with immunoSEQ multiplex PCR, while TCRdb's copy carries only in-frame clones and drops some. This table holds tens of thousands of clones, less than 70% found once. The source of around 1.8 micrograms of genomic DNA for TCR beta libraries was cryopreserved PBMCs. This clone was detected only once. Its specificity is unknown. One junction end disagrees with the germline gene, perhaps due to a read error. The source is a human donor with chronic lymphocytic leukemia. Sequencing was performed on PBMCs, taken after 12 months of ibrutinib treatment.

CDR3 in amino acids: CASSLGDLSTDTQYF. The CDR3 DNA is TGTGCTAGCAGCTTAGGGGACCTGAGCACAGATACGCAGTATTTT. The chain is built from TRBV7-7 and TRBJ2-3, with D perhaps TRBD1 or TRBD2 (5 bases each). This CDR3 comprises 15 residues. Germline assignment: CDR1 SSHAT and CDR2 FNYEAQ (reference sequence).